This T cell receptor beta chain was found in a study of a mutant IDH1 vaccine in newly diagnosed glioma. Study overall: Of the patients given treatment, about 62% were male and about 38% were female, and a mean age of roughly 40 years was recorded. Former treatment meant radiotherapy, temozolomide, or both; the majority had gotten both.

Time point meaning: baseline, week 1 (first vaccination visit). Treatment noted: pre-vaccination baseline after standard-of-care therapy. The length of the CDR3 is 15 residues. CDR1 and CDR2 (germline): MNHEY, SMNVEV (reference sequence). V was clipped by 9 bases and J by 4 bases, with 20 bases between them. Data came from immunoSEQ multiplex PCR; TCRdb stores just in-frame clones and leaves some out. The sample carries about 92,000 clones, around 77% recorded once. Study conclusions and caveats: Alterations occurring in top peripheral T cell clonotypes seemed unrelated to pseudoprogression. A vaccine-induced immune response developed in about 93% of the patients.

Worth noting for this clone: Its specificity is unknown.

Sequencing used PBMCs, obtained from a glioma patient treated with radiotherapy, temozolomide or both. This TCR derives from a man in his forties or fifties with glioma. The chain has TRBV27 and TRBJ2-3; TRBD2 might be the D (5 bases). The CDR3 region has the DNA TGTGCCAGTACTAATTTGGCACTAGACGCAGATACGCAGTATTTT. Protein: CASTNLALDADTQYF.